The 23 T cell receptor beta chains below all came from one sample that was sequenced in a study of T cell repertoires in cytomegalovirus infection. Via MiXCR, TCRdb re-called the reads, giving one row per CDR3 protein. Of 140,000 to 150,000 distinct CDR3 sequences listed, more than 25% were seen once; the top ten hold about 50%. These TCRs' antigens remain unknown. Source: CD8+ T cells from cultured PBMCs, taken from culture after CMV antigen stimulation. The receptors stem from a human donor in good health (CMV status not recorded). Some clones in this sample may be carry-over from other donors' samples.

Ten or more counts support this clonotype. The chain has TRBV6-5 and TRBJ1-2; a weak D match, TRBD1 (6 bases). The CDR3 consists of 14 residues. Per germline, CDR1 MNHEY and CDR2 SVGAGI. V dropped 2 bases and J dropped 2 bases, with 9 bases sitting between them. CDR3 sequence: CASSYQGQNYGYTF. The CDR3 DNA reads TGTGCCAGCAGTTACCAGGGGCAGAACTATGGCTACACCTTC.

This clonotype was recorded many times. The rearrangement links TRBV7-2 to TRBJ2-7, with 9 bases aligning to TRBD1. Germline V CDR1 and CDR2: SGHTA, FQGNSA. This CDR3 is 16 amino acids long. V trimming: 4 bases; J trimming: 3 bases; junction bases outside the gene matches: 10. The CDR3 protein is CASSSKLGTGNYEQYF. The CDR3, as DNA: TGTGCCAGCAGCTCTAAGCTCGGGACAGGGAACTACGAGCAGTACTTC.

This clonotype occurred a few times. Here the CDR3 DNA reads TGCAGCGTTGAACCCCCGGGGGGGAGAGCTTTCTTT. Encoded protein: CSVEPPGGRAFF. The V and J genes are TRBV29-1 and TRBJ1-1; D might be TRBD1 (5 bases). V dropped 2 bases and J dropped 10 bases, with 14 bases sitting between them. This CDR3 has 12 amino acids. The V gene's germline CDR1 is SQVTM and CDR2 ANQGSEA.

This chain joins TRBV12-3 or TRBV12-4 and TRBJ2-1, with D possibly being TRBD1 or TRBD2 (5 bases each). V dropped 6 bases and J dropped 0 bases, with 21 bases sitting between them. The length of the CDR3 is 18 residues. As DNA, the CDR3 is TGTGCCAGCAGCTCCGACCGGGGAGTGGGACGCTCCTACAATGAGCAGTTCTTC. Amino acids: CASSSDRGVGRSYNEQFF.

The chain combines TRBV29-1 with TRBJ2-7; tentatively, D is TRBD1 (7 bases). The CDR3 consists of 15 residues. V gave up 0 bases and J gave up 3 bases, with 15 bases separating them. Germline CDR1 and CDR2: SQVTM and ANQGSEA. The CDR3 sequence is CSVEEPQGGNYEQYF. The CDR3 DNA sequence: TGCAGCGTTGAAGAACCGCAGGGGGGCAACTACGAGCAGTACTTC.

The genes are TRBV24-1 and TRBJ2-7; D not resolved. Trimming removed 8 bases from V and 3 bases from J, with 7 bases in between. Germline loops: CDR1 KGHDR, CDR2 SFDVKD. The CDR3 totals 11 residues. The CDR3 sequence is CATTGGYEQYF. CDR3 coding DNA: TGTGCCACCACCGGTGGCTACGAGCAGTACTTC.

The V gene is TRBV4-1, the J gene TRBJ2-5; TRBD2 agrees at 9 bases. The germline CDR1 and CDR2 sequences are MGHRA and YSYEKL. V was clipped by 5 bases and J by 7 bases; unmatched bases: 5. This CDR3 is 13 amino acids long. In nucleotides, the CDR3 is TGCGCCAGCAGCTTAGCGGGGGACGGGACCCAGTACTTC. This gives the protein CASSLAGDGTQYF.

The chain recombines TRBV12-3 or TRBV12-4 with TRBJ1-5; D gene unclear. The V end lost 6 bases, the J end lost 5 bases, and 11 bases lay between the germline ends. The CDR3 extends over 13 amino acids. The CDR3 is CASSPSGHQPQHF. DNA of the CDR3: TGTGCCAGCAGCCCAAGTGGACATCAGCCCCAGCATTTT.

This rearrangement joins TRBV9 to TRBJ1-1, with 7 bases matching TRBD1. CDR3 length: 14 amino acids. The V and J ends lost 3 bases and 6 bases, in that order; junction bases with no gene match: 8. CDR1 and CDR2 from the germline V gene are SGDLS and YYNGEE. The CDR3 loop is CASSATGTAAEAFF. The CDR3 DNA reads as TGTGCCAGCAGCGCAACCGGGACAGCCGCTGAAGCTTTCTTT. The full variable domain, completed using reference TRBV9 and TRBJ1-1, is DSGVTQTPKHLITATGQRVTLRCSPRSGDLSVYWYQQSLDQGLQFLIQYYNGEERAKGNILERFSAQQFPDLHSELNLSSLELGDSALYFCASSATGTAAEAFFGQGTRLTVV.

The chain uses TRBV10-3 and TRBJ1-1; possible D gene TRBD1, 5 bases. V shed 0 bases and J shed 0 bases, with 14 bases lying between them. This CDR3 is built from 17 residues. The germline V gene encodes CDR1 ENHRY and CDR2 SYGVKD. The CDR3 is CAISESVQVVMNTEAFF. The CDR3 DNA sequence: TGTGCCATCAGTGAGTCGGTACAGGTCGTGATGAACACTGAAGCTTTCTTT.

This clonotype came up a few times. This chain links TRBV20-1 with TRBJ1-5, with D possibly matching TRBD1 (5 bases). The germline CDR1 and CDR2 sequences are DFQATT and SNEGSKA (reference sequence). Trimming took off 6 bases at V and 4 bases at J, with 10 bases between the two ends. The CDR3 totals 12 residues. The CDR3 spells CSACEGNQPQHF. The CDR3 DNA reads TGCAGTGCCTGTGAGGGGAATCAGCCCCAGCATTTT.

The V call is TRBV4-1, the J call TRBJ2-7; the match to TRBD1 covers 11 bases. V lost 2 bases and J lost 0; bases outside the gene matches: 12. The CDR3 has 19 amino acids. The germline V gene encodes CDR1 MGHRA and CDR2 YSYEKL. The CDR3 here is CASSQLPPRDRGSSYEQYF. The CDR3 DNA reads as TGCGCCAGCAGCCAACTACCACCAAGGGACAGGGGGAGCTCCTACGAGCAGTACTTC.

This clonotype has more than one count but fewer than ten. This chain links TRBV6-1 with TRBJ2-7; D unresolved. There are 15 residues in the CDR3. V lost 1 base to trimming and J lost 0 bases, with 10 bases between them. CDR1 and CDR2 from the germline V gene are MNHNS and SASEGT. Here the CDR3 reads CASSEDGGISYEQYF. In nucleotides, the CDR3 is TGTGCCAGCAGTGAAGACGGCGGAATCTCCTACGAGCAGTACTTC.

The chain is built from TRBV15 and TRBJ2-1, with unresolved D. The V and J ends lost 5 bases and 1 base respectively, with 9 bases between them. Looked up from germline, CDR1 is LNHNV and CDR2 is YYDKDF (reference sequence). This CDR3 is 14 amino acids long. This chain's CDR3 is CATSDVMSYNEQFF. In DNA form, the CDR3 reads TGTGCCACCAGCGACGTTATGTCCTACAATGAGCAGTTCTTC.

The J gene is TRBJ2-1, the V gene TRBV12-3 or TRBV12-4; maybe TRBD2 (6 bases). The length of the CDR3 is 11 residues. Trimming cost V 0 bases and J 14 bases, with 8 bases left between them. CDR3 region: CASSLAREEFF. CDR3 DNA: TGTGCCAGCAGTTTAGCCAGGGAGGAGTTCTTC.

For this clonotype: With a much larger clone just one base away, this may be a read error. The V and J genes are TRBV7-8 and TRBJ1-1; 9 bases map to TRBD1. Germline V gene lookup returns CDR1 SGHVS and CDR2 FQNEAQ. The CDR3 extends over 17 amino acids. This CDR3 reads CANSSGGQGYGNTEAFF. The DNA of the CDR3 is TGTGCCAACAGCTCAGGGGGACAGGGTTATGGGAACACTGAAGCTTTCTTT. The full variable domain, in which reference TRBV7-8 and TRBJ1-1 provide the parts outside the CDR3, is GAGVSQSPRYKVAKRGQDVALRCDPISGHVSLFWYQQALGQGPEFLTYFQNEAQLDKSGLPSDRFFAERPEGSVSTLKIQRTQQEDSAVYLCANSSGGQGYGNTEAFFGQGTRLTVV.

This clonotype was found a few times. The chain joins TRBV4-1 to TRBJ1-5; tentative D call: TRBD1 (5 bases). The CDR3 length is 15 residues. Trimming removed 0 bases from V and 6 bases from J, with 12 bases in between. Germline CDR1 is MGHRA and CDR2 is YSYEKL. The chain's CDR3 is CASSQDQGVGQPQHF. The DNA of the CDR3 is TGCGCCAGCAGCCAAGATCAAGGGGTAGGTCAGCCCCAGCATTTT.

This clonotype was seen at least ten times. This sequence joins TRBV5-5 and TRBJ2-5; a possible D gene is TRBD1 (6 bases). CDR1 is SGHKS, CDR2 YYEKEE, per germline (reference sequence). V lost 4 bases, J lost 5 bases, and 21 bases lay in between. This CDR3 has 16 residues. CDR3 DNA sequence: TGTGCCAGCAGCCCGATGGGGGCCCACGGGGTGGAGACCCAGTACTTC. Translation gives CASSPMGAHGVETQYF.

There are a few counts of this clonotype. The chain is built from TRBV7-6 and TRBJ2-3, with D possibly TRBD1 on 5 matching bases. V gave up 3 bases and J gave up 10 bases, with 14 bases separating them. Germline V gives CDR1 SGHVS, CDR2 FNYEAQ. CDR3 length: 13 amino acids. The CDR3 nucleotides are TGTGCCAGCAGCTTTCCCGAGTGGGGCCCGCAGTATTTT. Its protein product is CASSFPEWGPQYF.

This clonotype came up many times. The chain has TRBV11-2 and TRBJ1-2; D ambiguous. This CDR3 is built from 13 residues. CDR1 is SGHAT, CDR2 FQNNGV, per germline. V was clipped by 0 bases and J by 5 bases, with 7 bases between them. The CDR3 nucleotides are TGTGCCAGCAGCTTAGAGGGCCCGTATGGCTACACCTTC. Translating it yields CASSLEGPYGYTF.

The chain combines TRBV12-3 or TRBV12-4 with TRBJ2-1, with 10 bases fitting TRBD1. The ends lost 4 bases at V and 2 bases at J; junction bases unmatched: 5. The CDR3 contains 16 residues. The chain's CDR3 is CASSSTDRGTYNEQFF. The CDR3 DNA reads TGTGCCAGCAGTTCAACGGACAGGGGGACCTACAATGAGCAGTTCTTC.

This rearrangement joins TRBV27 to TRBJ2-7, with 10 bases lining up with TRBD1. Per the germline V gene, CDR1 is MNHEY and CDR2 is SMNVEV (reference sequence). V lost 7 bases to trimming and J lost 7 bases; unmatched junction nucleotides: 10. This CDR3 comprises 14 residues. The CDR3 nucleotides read TGTGCCAGCACGTGGACAGGGGGGGGCGGTGAGCAGTACTTC. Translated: CASTWTGGGGEQYF.

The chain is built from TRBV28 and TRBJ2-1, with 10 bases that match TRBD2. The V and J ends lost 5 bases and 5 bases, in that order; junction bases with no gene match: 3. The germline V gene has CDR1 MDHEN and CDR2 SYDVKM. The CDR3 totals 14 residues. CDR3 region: CASSQGLANNEQFF. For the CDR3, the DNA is TGTGCCAGCAGTCAGGGACTAGCGAACAATGAGCAGTTCTTC.